The T cell receptor (beta chain) under discussion was sequenced for a study of T cells expressing NK-cell markers. At the level of the study: Seven HCMV-seropositive donors and one seronegative donor made up the eight sequenced donors.

Germline CDR1 and CDR2: MNHNS and SASEGT. The CDR3 consists of 13 residues. TCRdb re-analyzed the 5' RACE reads; it lists each CDR3 protein once, without DNA. The sample has roughly 180,000 distinct CDR3 sequences. This receptor was obtained from a woman between 18 and 70 years old in good health. The chain has TRBV6-1 and TRBJ2-1; TCRdb picks TRBD1, but there is no DNA to check that call. The sequencing input was blood T cells: a sorted CD56 or NKG2C T cell subset, CD4+ or CD8+ T cells, or bulk PBMC T cells (not recorded which). Here the CDR3 reads CASSVSGDYEQFF.